The clone carrying this T cell receptor beta chain was seen a handful of times. Antigen: not known. This record belongs to a study of identical twins. The J segment lost 7 bases and the V segment lost 0 bases, leaving 6 bases of the junction unmatched. The germline gives CDR1 SGHRS, CDR2 YFSETQ. This CDR3 region has 16 residues. Broader study findings: Models underestimated out-of-frame TCR alpha sharing in monozygotic twins. Partial confounding of zero-insertion analyses by invariant MAIT and iNKT cells was possible. Compared with unrelated sharing, twin-shared out-of-frame alpha sequences had more low-probability sequences. Abundant beta clonotypes from cord blood bore fewer insertions; memory repertoires lacked this pattern.

Each CDR3 protein is one row after TCRdb ran MiXCR on the 5' RACE reads. The table includes a few hundred thousand distinct CDR3 sequences, around 15% detected once. These sequences were also reported in another study, on yellow fever vaccine responses in identical twins.

The chain joins TRBV5-1 to TRBJ2-1; 11 nucleotides agree with TRBD1. The clonotype comes from a woman younger than 30 in good health. Sequencing input: CD4+ T cells sorted from blood. In DNA form, the CDR3 reads TGCGCCAGCAGCTTGGTATCGGGACAGGGGGAGAATGAGCAGTTCTTC. It specifies CASSLVSGQGENEQFF.